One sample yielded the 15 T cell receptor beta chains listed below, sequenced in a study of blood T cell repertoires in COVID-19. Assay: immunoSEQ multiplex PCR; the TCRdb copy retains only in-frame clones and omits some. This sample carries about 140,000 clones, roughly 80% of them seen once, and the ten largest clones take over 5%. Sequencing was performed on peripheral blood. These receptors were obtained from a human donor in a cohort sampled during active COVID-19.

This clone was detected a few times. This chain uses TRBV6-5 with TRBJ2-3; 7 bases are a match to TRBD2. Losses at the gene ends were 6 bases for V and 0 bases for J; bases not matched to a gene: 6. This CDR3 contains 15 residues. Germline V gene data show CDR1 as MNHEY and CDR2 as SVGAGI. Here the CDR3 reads CASRPGGTSTDTQYF. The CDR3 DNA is TGTGCCAGCAGACCCGGGGGGACCAGCACAGATACGCAGTATTTT.

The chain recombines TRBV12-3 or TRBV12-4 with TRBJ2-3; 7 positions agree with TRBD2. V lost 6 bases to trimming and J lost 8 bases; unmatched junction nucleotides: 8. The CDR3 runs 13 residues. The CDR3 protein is CASSGGMGGTQYF. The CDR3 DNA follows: TGTGCCAGCAGCGGGGGGATGGGTGGTACGCAGTATTTT.

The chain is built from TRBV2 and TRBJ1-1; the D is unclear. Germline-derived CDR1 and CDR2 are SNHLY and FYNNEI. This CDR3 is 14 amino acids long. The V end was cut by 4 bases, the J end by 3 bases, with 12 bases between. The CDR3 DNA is TGTGCCAGCAGTGTTCAAGGCGGTTACACTGAAGCTTTCTTT. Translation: CASSVQGGYTEAFF.

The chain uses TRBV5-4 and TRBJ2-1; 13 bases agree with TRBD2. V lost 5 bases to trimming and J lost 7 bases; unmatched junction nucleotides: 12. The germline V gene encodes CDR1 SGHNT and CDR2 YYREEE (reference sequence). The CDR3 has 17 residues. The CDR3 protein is CASRRGTSGGAGNEQFF. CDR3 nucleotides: TGTGCCAGCAGGCGCGGCACTAGCGGGGGGGCCGGGAATGAGCAGTTCTTC.

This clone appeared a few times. This chain's CDR3 is CASSEAMVGQGYNEQFF. The CDR3 nucleotides read TGTGCCAGCAGTGAAGCGATGGTCGGACAGGGGTACAATGAGCAGTTCTTC. The chain carries TRBV6-1 and TRBJ2-1; TRBD1 matches at 9 bases. Per the germline V gene, CDR1 is MNHNS and CDR2 is SASEGT. The CDR3 contains 17 residues. The junction had 7 bases not matched to a gene; V was cut back by 0 bases and J by 4 bases.

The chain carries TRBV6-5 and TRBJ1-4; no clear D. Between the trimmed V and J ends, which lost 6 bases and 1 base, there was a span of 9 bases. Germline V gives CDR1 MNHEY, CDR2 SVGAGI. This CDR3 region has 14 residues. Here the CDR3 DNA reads TGTGCCAGCAGCCCCAGCGAAACTAATGAAAAACTGTTTTTT. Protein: CASSPSETNEKLFF.

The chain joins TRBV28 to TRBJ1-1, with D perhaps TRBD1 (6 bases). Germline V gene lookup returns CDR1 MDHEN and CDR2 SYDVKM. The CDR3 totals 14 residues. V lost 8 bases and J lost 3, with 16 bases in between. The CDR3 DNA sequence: TGTGCCAGCGCCATGGCAGGGGCCTACACTGAAGCTTTCTTT. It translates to CASAMAGAYTEAFF. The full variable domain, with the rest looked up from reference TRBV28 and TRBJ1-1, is DVKVTQSSRYLVKRTGEKVFLECVQDMDHENMFWYRQDPGLGLRLIYFSYDVKMKEKGDIPEGYSVSREKKERFSLILESASTNQTSMYLCASAMAGAYTEAFFGQGTRLTVV.

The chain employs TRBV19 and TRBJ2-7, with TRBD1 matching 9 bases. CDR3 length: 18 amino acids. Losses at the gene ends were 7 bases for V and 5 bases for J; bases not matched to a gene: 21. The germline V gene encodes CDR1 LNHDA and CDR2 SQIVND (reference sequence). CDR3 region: CASTGQGRSLDWDDEQYF. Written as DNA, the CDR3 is TGTGCCAGTACGGGACAGGGAAGGTCGCTTGATTGGGATGACGAGCAGTACTTC.

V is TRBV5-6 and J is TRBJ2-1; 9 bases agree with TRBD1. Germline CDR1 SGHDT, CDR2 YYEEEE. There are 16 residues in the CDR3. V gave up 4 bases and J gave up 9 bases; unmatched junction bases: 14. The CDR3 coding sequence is TGTGCCAGCAGCCCCACTAACAGGGGGCTCGGGAGTGAGCAGTTCTTC. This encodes CASSPTNRGLGSEQFF. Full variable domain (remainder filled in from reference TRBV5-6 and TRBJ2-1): DAGVTQSPTHLIKTRGQQVTLRCSPKSGHDTVSWYQQALGQGPQFIFQYYEEEERQRGNFPDRFSGHQFPNYSSELNVNALLLGDSALYLCASSPTNRGLGSEQFFGPGTRLTVL.

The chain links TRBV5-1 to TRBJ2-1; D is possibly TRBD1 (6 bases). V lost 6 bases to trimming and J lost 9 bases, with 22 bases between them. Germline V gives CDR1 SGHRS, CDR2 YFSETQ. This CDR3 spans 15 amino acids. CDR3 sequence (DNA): TGCGCCAGCACCCTAAGACAGGTAGGAAGGGGTGAGCAGTTCTTC. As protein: CASTLRQVGRGEQFF.

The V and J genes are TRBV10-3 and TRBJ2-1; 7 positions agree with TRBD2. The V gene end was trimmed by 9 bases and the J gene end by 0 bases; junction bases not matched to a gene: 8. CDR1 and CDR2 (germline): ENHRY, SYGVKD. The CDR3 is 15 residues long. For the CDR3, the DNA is TGTGCCATGTCCGGGGCTAGCGGCTCCTACAATGAGCAGTTCTTC. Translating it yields CAMSGASGSYNEQFF.

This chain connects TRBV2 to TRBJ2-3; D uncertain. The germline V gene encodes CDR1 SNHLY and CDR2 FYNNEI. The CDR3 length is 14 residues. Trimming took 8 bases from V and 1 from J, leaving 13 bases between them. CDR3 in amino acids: CASGRVVGTDTQYF. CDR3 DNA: TGTGCCAGCGGCCGGGTGGTCGGCACAGATACGCAGTATTTT.

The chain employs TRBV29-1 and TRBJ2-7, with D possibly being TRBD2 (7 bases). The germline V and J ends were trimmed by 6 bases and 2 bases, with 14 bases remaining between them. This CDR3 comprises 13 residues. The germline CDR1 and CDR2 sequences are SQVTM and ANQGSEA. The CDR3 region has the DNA TGCAGCGTGGGAGGGGGAGCAACCTACGAGCAGTACTTC. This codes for CSVGGGATYEQYF.

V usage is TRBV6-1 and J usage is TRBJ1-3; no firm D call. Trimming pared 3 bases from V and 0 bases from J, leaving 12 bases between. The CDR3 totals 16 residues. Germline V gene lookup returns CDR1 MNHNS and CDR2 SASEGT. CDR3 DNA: TGTGCCAGCAGTGACCCGGCAGGCAACTCTGGAAACACCATATATTTT. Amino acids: CASSDPAGNSGNTIYF.

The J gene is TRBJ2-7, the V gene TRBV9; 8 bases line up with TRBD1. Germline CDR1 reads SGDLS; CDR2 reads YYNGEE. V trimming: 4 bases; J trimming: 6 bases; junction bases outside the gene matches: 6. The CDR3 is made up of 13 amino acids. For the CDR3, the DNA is TGTGCCAGCAGCCTGTACGACAGGGGCGAGCAGTACTTC. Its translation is CASSLYDRGEQYF.